A single sample gave rise to the 29 T cell receptor beta chains below, sequenced in a study of blood T cell repertoires in COVID-19. The table came from immunoSEQ multiplex PCR; TCRdb's copy has only in-frame clones and leaves some out. The table records about 120,000 clones, approximately 84% of them present only once. Material: peripheral blood. Receptor source: a woman in her 40s with acute or convalescent COVID-19.

V usage is TRBV10-1 and J usage is TRBJ2-1, with D tentatively TRBD2 (5 bases). Trimming removed 11 bases at V and 0 bases at J, with 17 bases between. Germline CDR1 reads WNHNN; CDR2 reads SYGVQD (reference sequence). CDR3 length: 15 amino acids. CDR3 sequence: CACPSGRDSYNEQFF. The CDR3 DNA reads as TGCGCCTGTCCTAGTGGTCGGGACTCCTACAATGAGCAGTTCTTC.

CDR3 nucleotides: TGTGCCAGCAGCCCTGAGGGAGAGAATCAGCCCCAGCATTTT. It yields the protein CASSPEGENQPQHF. This chain joins TRBV11-2 and TRBJ1-5; D remains unclear. Looked up from germline, CDR1 is SGHAT and CDR2 is FQNNGV. This CDR3 is built from 14 residues. The V and J ends lost 5 bases and 4 bases respectively, with 12 bases between them.

The V gene is TRBV2, the J gene TRBJ2-1; the match to TRBD2 covers 10 bases. Germline V gives CDR1 SNHLY, CDR2 FYNNEI. This CDR3 contains 15 residues. Unmatched junction bases numbered 2, after V lost 3 bases and J lost 3 bases. The CDR3 region has the DNA TGTGCCAGCAGTGAGGGGACTAGCGTCTACAATGAGCAGTTCTTC. It specifies CASSEGTSVYNEQFF.

The gene calls are TRBV29-1 and TRBJ1-2; 7 bases map to TRBD1. Looked up from germline, CDR1 is SQVTM and CDR2 is ANQGSEA. The CDR3 runs to 15 residues. V trimming: 6 bases; J trimming: 5 bases; junction bases outside the gene matches: 15. The CDR3 coding sequence is TGCAGCGTCCTGGGCCCCGGGACAGAGAGGTATGGCTACACCTTC. This sequence encodes CSVLGPGTERYGYTF.

V and J are TRBV7-2 and TRBJ1-2; possibly TRBD1 for D (6 bases). The CDR3 length is 15 residues. The germline CDR1 and CDR2 sequences are SGHTA and FQGNSA. V was shortened by 5 bases and J by 2 bases, with 15 bases between the two germline ends. The CDR3 protein is CASSPRTGLNYGYTF. CDR3 bases: TGTGCCAGCAGCCCCCGCACAGGGCTAAACTATGGCTACACCTTC.

The rearrangement joins TRBV6-2 or TRBV6-3 to TRBJ2-3; maybe TRBD1 (5 bases). The germline CDR1 and CDR2 sequences are MNHEY and SVGEGT. The CDR3 sequence is 16 residues long. Trimming removed 4 bases at V and 3 bases at J, with 17 bases between. CDR3 protein: CASSFPPGLATDTQYF. The CDR3 bases are TGTGCCAGCAGTTTCCCCCCAGGGCTCGCTACAGATACGCAGTATTTT.

The genes are TRBV5-6 and TRBJ1-3; 7 positions agree with TRBD1. Germline-derived CDR1 and CDR2 are SGHDT and YYEEEE. V was pared by 1 base and J by 2 bases, with 6 bases of the junction left unmatched. The length of the CDR3 is 16 residues. The CDR3 sequence: CASSLLGGEAGNTIYF. The CDR3 DNA sequence: TGTGCCAGCAGCTTGCTAGGGGGCGAGGCTGGAAACACCATATATTTT.

J is TRBJ2-2 and V is TRBV6-6; 7 bases agree with TRBD1. This CDR3 has 13 amino acids. J gave up 3 bases and V 8 bases, and 3 bases lay outside the gene matches. Per the germline V gene, CDR1 is MNHNY and CDR2 is SVGAGI (reference sequence). CDR3 nucleotides: TGTGCCAGCGACAGGGACCACACCGGGGAGCTGTTTTTT. It specifies CASDRDHTGELFF.

The chain carries TRBV30 and TRBJ1-2, with 9 nucleotides matching TRBD1. The CDR3 contains 15 residues. Germline CDR1 GTSNPN, CDR2 SVGIG (reference sequence). Losses at the gene ends were 3 bases for V and 4 bases for J; bases not matched to a gene: 9. CDR3 amino acids: CAWSIRGQGRYGYTF. CDR3 coding DNA: TGTGCCTGGAGCATTCGGGGACAGGGTCGCTATGGCTACACCTTC.

This chain uses TRBV19 with TRBJ2-7, with a weak D call TRBD1 (6 bases). CDR3 length: 12 amino acids. Germline V gene data show CDR1 as LNHDA and CDR2 as SQIVND (reference sequence). V was clipped by 10 bases and J by 3 bases, with 13 bases between them. CDR3 region: CATRDTLYEQYF. The CDR3 DNA reads as TGTGCCACCCGGGACACCCTCTACGAGCAGTACTTC.

This rearrangement joins TRBV5-1 to TRBJ2-1; 12 bases map to TRBD2. V was clipped by 2 bases and J by 4 bases; unmatched bases: 1. The CDR3 has 15 residues. Germline assignment: CDR1 SGHRS and CDR2 YFSETQ. The CDR3 nucleotides are TGCGCCAGCAGCTTCGGACTAGCGGGGTACAATGAGCAGTTCTTC. Translating gives CASSFGLAGYNEQFF.

This sequence joins TRBV5-1 and TRBJ2-5; D may be TRBD1 (5 bases). CDR3 size: 13 residues. Trimming cost V 0 bases and J 5 bases, with 8 bases left between them. CDR1 SGHRS and CDR2 YFSETQ come from the germline V gene. The CDR3 nucleotides are TGCGCCAGCAGCTTGGGCAGGGCTGAGACCCAGTACTTC. As protein: CASSLGRAETQYF.

The gene calls are TRBV5-1 and TRBJ1-1; 7 bases fit TRBD1. The V gene end was trimmed by 5 bases and the J gene end by 3 bases; junction bases not matched to a gene: 4. The CDR3 extends over 13 amino acids. The germline V gene has CDR1 SGHRS and CDR2 YFSETQ. In DNA form, the CDR3 reads TGCGCCAGCAGGATAACAGGGGACACTGAAGCTTTCTTT. Translating gives CASRITGDTEAFF.

The V call is TRBV3-1 (or the pseudogene TRBV3-2), the J call TRBJ1-6; D perhaps matches TRBD1 (6 bases). Looked up from germline, CDR1 is LGHDT and CDR2 is YNNKEL (reference sequence). The V end was cut by 4 bases, the J end by 7 bases, with 14 bases between. This CDR3 spans 15 amino acids. The CDR3 region has the DNA TGTGCCAGCAGCCGACAGGACAGCAGCAATTCACCCCTCCACTTT. Its protein is CASSRQDSSNSPLHF.

This chain connects TRBV11-2 to TRBJ1-2; D might be TRBD1 (5 bases). CDR1 and CDR2 (germline): SGHAT, FQNNGV. Trimming pared 5 bases from V and 5 bases from J, leaving 15 bases between. The CDR3 has 14 residues. As DNA, the CDR3 is TGTGCCAGCAGCCTCATAGGGGAGGGGTATGGCTACACCTTC. It yields the protein CASSLIGEGYGYTF.

In this sample, this clone turned up once. The chain carries TRBV7-2 and TRBJ2-1, with 7 bases that match TRBD1. With V trimmed by 3 bases and J by 0 bases, 5 bases remained unmatched. CDR3 size: 16 residues. Germline CDR1 SGHTA, CDR2 FQGNSA. CDR3 coding DNA: TGTGCCAGCAGCTTCCTCGACAGGGTCTCCTACAATGAGCAGTTCTTC. It encodes CASSFLDRVSYNEQFF.

The chain uses TRBV5-1 and TRBJ2-3, with 8 bases fitting TRBD2. Germline loops: CDR1 SGHRS, CDR2 YFSETQ. This CDR3 spans 16 amino acids. V lost 0 bases, J lost 0 bases, and 3 bases stayed unmatched. CDR3 sequence: CASSLGAGVSTDTQYF. DNA of the CDR3: TGCGCCAGCAGCTTGGGAGCGGGAGTTAGCACAGATACGCAGTATTTT.

The chain recombines TRBV27 with TRBJ2-7; 7 bases fit TRBD2. The CDR3 consists of 15 residues. Germline CDR1 and CDR2: MNHEY and SMNVEV (reference sequence). The V gene end was trimmed by 0 bases and the J gene end by 6 bases; junction bases not matched to a gene: 8. In DNA, the CDR3 is TGTGCCAGCAGTTTATCTCGGGAGGCTCTGTCCGAGCAGTACTTC. Its translation: CASSLSREALSEQYF.

The CDR3 region is CASSQLQGATNEKLFF. The CDR3 DNA reads TGCGCCAGCAGCCAGCTACAGGGGGCAACTAATGAAAAACTGTTTTTT. V usage is TRBV4-1 and J usage is TRBJ1-4; 8 positions agree with TRBD1. Germline assignment: CDR1 MGHRA and CDR2 YSYEKL. This CDR3 is 16 amino acids long. Trimming cost V 3 bases and J 0 bases; bases outside gene matches: 3.

The rearrangement joins TRBV5-1 to TRBJ1-1, with 9 bases identical to TRBD1. The length of the CDR3 is 14 residues. V lost 3 bases, J lost 7 bases, and 7 bases stayed unmatched. Germline V lookup: CDR1 SGHRS, CDR2 YFSETQ. The CDR3 coding sequence is TGCGCCAGCAGCTCCAACAGGGGGCAGGGTGAAGCTTTCTTT. It codes for CASSSNRGQGEAFF.

The chain uses TRBV2 and TRBJ2-3; tentatively, D is TRBD2 (5 bases). The CDR3 loop spans 12 amino acids. V lost 7 bases and J lost 8, with 13 bases in between. Germline CDR1 and CDR2: SNHLY and FYNNEI. For the CDR3, the DNA is TGTGCCAGCACTTTAGGAGGCGGTACGCAGTATTTT. Its protein product is CASTLGGGTQYF.

This chain connects TRBV7-2 to TRBJ2-7; the D is unclear. The CDR3 has 11 amino acids. V was trimmed by 5 bases and J by 7 bases, leaving 9 bases between them. Germline V gives CDR1 SGHTA, CDR2 FQGNSA. Here the CDR3 DNA reads TGTGCCAGCAGCCTACTCACTGAGCAGTACTTC. It yields the protein CASSLLTEQYF.

This sequence joins TRBV4-3 and TRBJ1-3, with TRBD1 identical over 10 bases. The germline gives CDR1 LGHNA, CDR2 YSLEER. The CDR3 length is 15 residues. J was trimmed by 4 bases and V by 4 bases; bases with no gene match: 4. DNA for the CDR3: TGCGCCAGCAGCCTCGGGACAGGGGAAGGAAACACCATATATTTT. Protein sequence: CASSLGTGEGNTIYF.

The V call is TRBV30, the J call TRBJ1-6; 7 nucleotides agree with TRBD1. The CDR3 is 16 amino acids. V trimming: 3 bases; J trimming: 0 bases; junction bases outside the gene matches: 5. Germline V gene lookup returns CDR1 GTSNPN and CDR2 SVGIG (reference sequence). CDR3 bases: TGTGCCTGGAGCAGCCGGGACAGCTCCTATAATTCACCCCTCCACTTT. This translates into CAWSSRDSSYNSPLHF.

This chain links TRBV19 with TRBJ2-7; D perhaps matches TRBD1 (7 bases). V shed 3 bases and J shed 0 bases, with 18 bases lying between them. The CDR3 sequence is 17 residues long. In germline, CDR1 is LNHDA, CDR2 SQIVND (reference sequence). The chain's CDR3 is CASSIRQGGSGSYEQYF. CDR3 nucleotides: TGTGCCAGTAGTATCCGGCAGGGGGGATCGGGCTCCTACGAGCAGTACTTC.

This clone came up a few times. This chain links TRBV10-2 with TRBJ1-1; perhaps TRBD1 as D (5 bases). This CDR3 is built from 14 residues. V lost 2 bases to trimming and J lost 5 bases, with 12 bases between them. The germline CDR1 and CDR2 sequences are WSHSY and SAAADI. The CDR3 DNA reads as TGCGCCAGCAGTGAGACTACAGGATTTACTGAAGCTTTCTTT. It yields the protein CASSETTGFTEAFF.

This chain connects TRBV3-1 (or the pseudogene TRBV3-2) to TRBJ2-4, with D perhaps matching TRBD1 (5 bases). Per the germline V gene, CDR1 is LGHDT and CDR2 is YNNKEL (reference sequence). There are 13 residues in the CDR3. Between the trimmed V and J ends, which lost 5 bases and 8 bases, there was a span of 13 bases. This chain's CDR3 is CASSSTGTHIQYF. DNA of the CDR3: TGTGCCAGCAGCAGCACAGGTACGCACATTCAGTACTTC.

The chain is built from TRBV7-7 and TRBJ2-5; D uncertain. The CDR3 is made up of 14 amino acids. The germline CDR1 and CDR2 sequences are SSHAT and FNYEAQ (reference sequence). The ends were cut back, 5 bases at V and 1 base at J, with 11 bases in the middle. The CDR3 DNA reads TGTGCCAGCAGCCAATCAGTTTCCCAAGAGACCCAGTACTTC. It translates to CASSQSVSQETQYF.

The chain uses TRBV6-6 and TRBJ2-7; TRBD2 matches at 7 bases. This CDR3 has 15 residues. Trimming at V came to 2 bases and at J to 3 bases, leaving 7 bases not matched to a gene. Looked up from germline, CDR1 is MNHNY and CDR2 is SVGAGI (reference sequence). In DNA, the CDR3 is TGTGCCAGCAGTTACCCAGAGGGAGGGAGCTACGAGCAGTACTTC. Translation: CASSYPEGGSYEQYF.